A selection of T cell receptor delta chains follows, all from one sample in a study of Vδ1+ human thymocytes. TCRdb reprocessed the multiplex PCR reads using CATT. Found here are under 85,000 delta-chain clones, around 30% of them singletons; the top ten hold roughly 0.25%. Sequenced input: Vdelta1+ gamma-delta thymocytes from the thymus. All receptors come from a boy younger than two who had congenital heart surgery. CDR3s include the opening cysteine and the closing phenylalanine or tryptophan.

j_gene: TRDJ1
v_gene: TRDV1
CDR3aa: CALGAPFAFPYDRGGNTDKLIF

j_gene: TRDJ1
v_gene: TRDV1
CDR3aa: CALGEEYLGTWGMHTDKLIF

j_gene: TRDJ1
v_gene: TRDV1
CDR3aa: CALLPTRSWGFANTDKLIF

j_gene: TRDJ1
v_gene: TRDV1
CDR3aa: CALGVLASRGNWGMYTDKLIF

j_gene: TRDJ1
v_gene: TRDV1
CDR3aa: CALGETCRPKSKGWGIRGLIF

j_gene: TRDJ1
v_gene: TRDV1
CDR3aa: CALGELGPWGIPDKLIF

j_gene: TRDJ1
v_gene: TRDV1
CDR3aa: CALGEPPSLLGDTRFGDKLIF

j_gene: TRDJ1
v_gene: TRDV1
CDR3aa: CALGEPLRGLGPGEYTDKLIF

j_gene: TRDJ1
v_gene: TRDV1
CDR3aa: CALGECHKPSSNGYDGGCLFFTDKLIF

j_gene: TRDJ1
v_gene: TRDV1
CDR3aa: CALGEPPPPLYWGRRYTDKLIF

j_gene: TRDJ1
v_gene: TRDV1
CDR3aa: CALGDRLPPVHYSTGGYGATDKLIF

j_gene: TRDJ1
v_gene: TRDV1
CDR3aa: CALGDLNWGTGNDKLIF

j_gene: TRDJ1
v_gene: TRDV1
CDR3aa: CALGELSNRARTDKLIF

j_gene: TRDJ1
v_gene: TRDV1
CDR3aa: CALGELDFFVVRGTTYTDKHIF

j_gene: TRDJ1
v_gene: TRDV2
CDR3aa: CAGPSGVYLLGDSTDKLIF

j_gene: TRDJ1
v_gene: TRDV1
CDR3aa: CALGGTPLYWNTDKLIF

j_gene: TRDJ1
v_gene: TRDV1
CDR3aa: CALGELVPEGIWGTYTDKLIF

j_gene: TRDJ1
v_gene: TRDV1
CDR3aa: CALGFRGTDKLIF

j_gene: TRDJ1
v_gene: TRDV1
CDR3aa: CALATLRVGDRLDKLIF

j_gene: TRDJ1
v_gene: TRDV1
CDR3aa: CALGEPSSGSTDKLIF

j_gene: TRDJ1
v_gene: TRDV1
CDR3aa: CALGDLPLWKWGTSHTDKLIF

j_gene: TRDJ1
v_gene: TRDV1
CDR3aa: CALGARITWGIMGTDKLIF

j_gene: TRDJ1
v_gene: TRDV1
CDR3aa: CALGELGPSLLGDRGTDKLIF

j_gene: TRDJ1
v_gene: TRDV1
CDR3aa: CALGEIPPTSEPYTDKLIF

j_gene: TRDJ1
v_gene: TRDV1
CDR3aa: CALGEASHWGTEIYTDKLIF

j_gene: TRDJ1
v_gene: TRDV1
CDR3aa: CALGDLFPPYWGKDAGKKLIF

j_gene: TRDJ1
v_gene: TRDV2
CDR3aa: CACAGGTTRTDKLIF

j_gene: TRDJ1
v_gene: TRDV1
CDR3aa: CALGGHTTDRYWGLYTDKLIF

j_gene: TRDJ1
v_gene: TRDV1
CDR3aa: CALGELPLGDRKLIF

j_gene: TRDJ1
v_gene: TRDV2
CDR3aa: CACDTLLGVPYTDKLIF

j_gene: TRDJ1
v_gene: TRDV1
CDR3aa: CALGELVVPAGGYRVHTDKLIF

j_gene: TRDJ1
v_gene: TRDV2
CDR3aa: CACDTGWGDHTDKLIF

j_gene: TRDJ1
v_gene: TRDV1
CDR3aa: CALGEQGKRPRVVLHTDKLIF

j_gene: TRDJ1
v_gene: TRDV1
CDR3aa: CALGEFPGLLQRSTGGWHTDKLIF

j_gene: TRDJ1
v_gene: TRDV1
CDR3aa: CALGNLLGGYAKRGTDKLIF

j_gene: TRDJ1
v_gene: TRDV1
CDR3aa: CALGELLRLDWGVDKLIF

j_gene: TRDJ1
v_gene: TRDV1
CDR3aa: CALGEQTPVRGTYTDKLIF

j_gene: TRDJ1
v_gene: TRDV1
CDR3aa: CALGERWKAEYWGIRGDKLIF

j_gene: TRDJ1
v_gene: TRDV1
CDR3aa: CALGELQLNWGICTDKLIF

j_gene: TRDJ1
v_gene: TRDV1
CDR3aa: CALGASLLPTHVLGRPADKLIF

j_gene: TRDJ1
v_gene: TRDV1
CDR3aa: CALGEGSYGKYWGQLPIIPSGKLIF

j_gene: TRDJ1
v_gene: TRDV1
CDR3aa: CALGEHPTFLRTLGAGKLIF

j_gene: TRDJ1
v_gene: TRDV1
CDR3aa: CALGEPRGTDKLIF

j_gene: TRDJ1
v_gene: TRDV1
CDR3aa: CALGEPRVLGDTDKLIF

j_gene: TRDJ1
v_gene: TRDV1
CDR3aa: CALGEWPSSAYWGSDKLIF

j_gene: TRDJ1
v_gene: TRDV1
CDR3aa: CALGEYTGRGGYLPDKLIF

j_gene: TRDJ1
v_gene: TRDV1
CDR3aa: CALGVIFGGDTDKLIF

j_gene: TRDJ1
v_gene: TRDV1
CDR3aa: CALGSLGDTGFDKLIF

j_gene: TRDJ1
v_gene: TRDV1
CDR3aa: CALGEGSSPGVLTVGTDKLIF

j_gene: TRDJ1
v_gene: TRDV1
CDR3aa: CALGEQSPTTFLLGDTHNTDKLIF

j_gene: TRDJ1
v_gene: TRDV1
CDR3aa: CALGERTFLGDTYTDKLIF

j_gene: TRDJ1
v_gene: TRDV1
CDR3aa: CALGELASSYRGTEFTDKLIF